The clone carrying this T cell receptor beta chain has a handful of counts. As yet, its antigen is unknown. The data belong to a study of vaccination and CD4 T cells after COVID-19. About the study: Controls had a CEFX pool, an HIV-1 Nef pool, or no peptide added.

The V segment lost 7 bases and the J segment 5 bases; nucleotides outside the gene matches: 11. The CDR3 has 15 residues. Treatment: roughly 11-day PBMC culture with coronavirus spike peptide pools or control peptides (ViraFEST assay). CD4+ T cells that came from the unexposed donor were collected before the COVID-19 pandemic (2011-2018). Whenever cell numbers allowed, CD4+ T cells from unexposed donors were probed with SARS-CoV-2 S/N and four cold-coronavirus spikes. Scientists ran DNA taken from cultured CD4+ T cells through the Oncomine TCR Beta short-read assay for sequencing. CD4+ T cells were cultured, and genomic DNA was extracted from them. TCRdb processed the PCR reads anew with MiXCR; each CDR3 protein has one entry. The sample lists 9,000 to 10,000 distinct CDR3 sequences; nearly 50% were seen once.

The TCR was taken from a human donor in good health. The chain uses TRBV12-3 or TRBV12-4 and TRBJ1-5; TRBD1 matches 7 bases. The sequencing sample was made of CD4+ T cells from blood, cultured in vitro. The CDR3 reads CASTPPGTEDQPQHF. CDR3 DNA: TGTGCCAGCACCCCGCCCGGGACAGAAGATCAGCCCCAGCATTTT.